These 11 T cell receptor beta chains were sequenced from one sample in a study of PD-L1 blockade in urothelial cancer. Sequenced by immunoSEQ multiplex PCR; TCRdb stores in-frame clones only, minus some. The sample carries about 52,000 clones, about 80% recorded once. Sequenced here: PBMCs, sampled around atezolizumab (anti-PD-L1) treatment. These receptors were collected from a man aged 70 or older with urothelial cancer.

The V and J genes are TRBV4-2 and TRBJ1-5; no clear D gene. The CDR3 is made up of 17 amino acids. Trimming left V 0 bases short and J 0 bases short, with 12 bases between. Germline CDR1 reads LGHNA; CDR2 reads YNFKEQ. The CDR3 spells CASSQDLLGDSNQPQHF. The CDR3 coding sequence is TGTGCCAGCAGCCAAGATTTACTCGGGGATAGCAATCAGCCCCAGCATTTT.

The chain combines TRBV5-4 with TRBJ2-1, with 11 bases fitting TRBD1. From germline, CDR1 is SGHNT and CDR2 YYREEE (reference sequence). This CDR3 region has 15 residues. J lost 6 bases, V lost 4 bases, and 6 bases had no gene match. The CDR3 reads CASSPDRGQFNEQFF. The CDR3 DNA reads as TGTGCCAGCAGCCCGGACAGGGGGCAGTTCAATGAGCAGTTCTTC.

V usage is TRBV5-4 and J usage is TRBJ2-3; 9 nucleotides agree with TRBD1. CDR3 length: 19 residues. The germline V gene encodes CDR1 SGHNT and CDR2 YYREEE (reference sequence). The V and J ends lost 0 bases and 3 bases, in that order; junction bases with no gene match: 14. CDR3 sequence: CASSLALSSGQGQTDTQYF. CDR3 bases: TGTGCCAGCAGCTTGGCTCTTTCTTCGGGACAGGGTCAAACAGATACGCAGTATTTT.

This rearrangement joins TRBV5-8 to TRBJ2-4; 9 positions match TRBD1. Looked up from germline, CDR1 is SGHTS and CDR2 is YDEGEE. V trimming: 3 bases; J trimming: 6 bases; junction bases outside the gene matches: 4. This CDR3 comprises 14 residues. The CDR3 DNA sequence: TGTGCCAGCAGCTCCCCGGGACAGGGAAACATTCAGTACTTC. It encodes CASSSPGQGNIQYF.

This clone occurred once. CDR3 in DNA: TGTGCCAGCTCCCTGGGACGGACAGCGAACACCGGGGAGCTGTTTTTT. Translating gives CASSLGRTANTGELFF. V and J are TRBV27 and TRBJ2-2; a possible D gene is TRBD1 (6 bases). CDR1 and CDR2 from the germline V gene are MNHEY and SMNVEV (reference sequence). The V end was cut by 8 bases, the J end by 0 bases, with 16 bases between. This CDR3 region has 16 residues.

The chain has TRBV21-1 and TRBJ1-1; the tabulated D call, TRBD1, remains unverified against the DNA. TRBV21-1 is a pseudogene. The CDR3 is made up of 13 amino acids. The CDR3 sequence is CASRDRGRVEAFF. The DNA for the CDR3 is TGTGCCAGCAGGGACAGGGGAAGAGTGGAAGCTTTCTTT.

V is TRBV29-1 and J is TRBJ2-5; TRBD2 matches at 8 bases. The CDR3 runs to 15 residues. After removal of 3 bases from V and 4 bases from J, the junction contained 10 bases not matched to a gene. Germline V gives CDR1 SQVTM, CDR2 ANQGSEA. In DNA, the CDR3 is TGCAGCGTTGAGCGGGGGGACCGAAGGGGAGAGACCCAGTACTTC. Translation: CSVERGDRRGETQYF.

The V and J genes are TRBV5-6 and TRBJ1-1; no reliable D call. CDR3 length equals 14 residues. Trimming took off 4 bases at V and 0 bases at J, with 10 bases between the two ends. CDR1 is SGHDT, CDR2 YYEEEE, per germline. CDR3 region: CASSRGRMNTEAFF. The CDR3, as DNA: TGTGCCAGCAGCCGGGGTAGGATGAACACTGAAGCTTTCTTT.

This chain's CDR3 is CASTIDREVGTQYF. The CDR3 bases are TGTGCCAGCACCATAGACAGGGAAGTTGGGACCCAGTACTTC. This chain joins TRBV6-5 and TRBJ2-5, with TRBD1 matching 7 bases. This CDR3 contains 14 residues. Germline trimming cut 7 bases from V and 7 bases from J; bases unmatched to any gene: 12. Germline-derived CDR1 and CDR2 are MNHEY and SVGAGI.

The chain carries TRBV18 and TRBJ2-5, with 8 nucleotides matching TRBD2. CDR3 size: 13 residues. Germline trimming cut 3 bases from V and 5 bases from J; bases unmatched to any gene: 2. Germline V gives CDR1 KGHSH, CDR2 LQKENI. The CDR3 region has the DNA TGTGCCAGCTCACCCGGGAGGGTGGAGACCCAGTACTTC. Encoded protein: CASSPGRVETQYF.

The chain uses TRBV7-2 and TRBJ1-5; 8 bases map to TRBD1. V lost 1 base, J lost 4 bases, and 0 bases stayed unmatched. The CDR3 length is 14 residues. Germline CDR1 reads SGHTA; CDR2 reads FQGNSA. In DNA, the CDR3 is TGTGCCAGCAGCTTAGACAGGGGGAATCAGCCCCAGCATTTT. Translation gives CASSLDRGNQPQHF.